The 20 T cell receptor beta chains below come from one sample, sequenced in a study of beta chain features in type 1 diabetes. As every portion of the isolated RNA was reverse transcribed, the sequencing read expressed TCRB transcripts. Data came from immunoSEQ multiplex PCR; TCRdb stores just in-frame clones and leaves some out. This table has under 250,000 clones, 9.5% to 13% appearing once. The sample comprised central memory CD4+ T cells from blood. All receptors come from a man aged 18 to 30 in good health.

This clone showed up just a few times. The rearrangement links TRBV18 to TRBJ1-2; D unresolved. The V and J ends lost 3 bases and 8 bases respectively, with 10 bases between them. This CDR3 is built from 12 residues. In germline, CDR1 is KGHSH, CDR2 LQKENI. CDR3 sequence reads: CASSPLVKGYTF. CDR3 in DNA: TGTGCCAGCTCACCCCTGGTAAAAGGCTACACCTTC.

The chain couples TRBV4-2 to TRBJ2-6; D not resolved. Germline loops: CDR1 LGHNA, CDR2 YNFKEQ. CDR3 length: 16 amino acids. Trimming removed 0 bases from V and 0 bases from J, with 6 bases in between. The CDR3: CASSQERLSGANVLTF. CDR3 DNA sequence: TGTGCCAGCAGCCAAGAACGTCTCTCTGGGGCCAACGTCCTGACTTTC.

The rearrangement uses TRBV18 and TRBJ1-1, with D possibly TRBD1 on 6 matching bases. Germline lookup yields CDR1 KGHSH and CDR2 LQKENI. With 3 bases removed from V and 4 bases from J, the gap between germline ends came to 9 bases. There are 13 residues in the CDR3. In nucleotides, the CDR3 is TGTGCCAGCTCACCCTTGGACAGCACTGAAGCTTTCTTT. It is translated as CASSPLDSTEAFF.

This clone was detected only a few times. The V gene is TRBV18, the J gene TRBJ1-1; D may be TRBD1 (6 bases). Germline CDR1 and CDR2: KGHSH and LQKENI. The CDR3 totals 14 residues. Trimming took 3 bases from V and 5 from J, leaving 13 bases between them. In DNA, the CDR3 is TGTGCCAGCTCACCGCGAGGGGGTCTGACTGAAGCTTTCTTT. Translation: CASSPRGGLTEAFF.

Details on this clone: One base away lies a much larger clone, so this may be a sequencing read error. The V gene is TRBV7-2, the J gene TRBJ2-1, with D perhaps being TRBD1 or TRBD2 (5 bases each). This CDR3 comprises 13 residues. Trimming left V 5 bases short and J 6 bases short, with 11 bases between. Germline CDR1 and CDR2: SGHTA and FQGNSA. The CDR3 protein is CASSPKGPNEQFF. The CDR3 DNA reads as TGTGCCAGCAGCCCGAAGGGACCCAATGAGCAGTTCTTC.

The chain links TRBV10-3 to TRBJ1-2, with a possible D match to TRBD1 (6 bases). Germline CDR1 is ENHRY and CDR2 is SYGVKD. The V and J ends lost 2 bases and 5 bases respectively, with 9 bases between them. This CDR3 is 13 amino acids long. CDR3 residues: CAISENREYGYTF. CDR3 in DNA: TGTGCCATCAGTGAGAACAGGGAGTATGGCTACACCTTC.

This clone was recorded a few times. This rearrangement joins TRBV28 to TRBJ2-7, with 9 positions matching TRBD1. J was trimmed by 3 bases and V by 3 bases; bases with no gene match: 3. CDR1 and CDR2 (germline): MDHEN, SYDVKM. CDR3 length equals 14 residues. CDR3 DNA: TGTGCCAGCAGTTTGGACAGGGGCCGCTACGAGCAGTACTTC. The encoded protein is CASSLDRGRYEQYF.

The V gene is TRBV7-2, the J gene TRBJ1-1; D gene ambiguous. This CDR3 spans 14 amino acids. CDR1 SGHTA and CDR2 FQGNSA come from the germline V gene. V dropped 5 bases and J dropped 1 base, with 11 bases sitting between them. This chain's CDR3 is CASSPDGQNTEAFF. The CDR3 coding sequence is TGTGCCAGCAGCCCTGACGGCCAGAACACTGAAGCTTTCTTT.

The chain is built from TRBV9 and TRBJ2-5; D is possibly TRBD2 (6 bases). CDR3 length equals 13 residues. Germline V gene data show CDR1 as SGDLS and CDR2 as YYNGEE. V was pared by 0 bases and J by 7 bases, with 10 bases between. This CDR3 reads CASSVGGVGTQYF. The CDR3 DNA sequence: TGTGCCAGCAGCGTAGGGGGGGTAGGGACCCAGTACTTC.

The chain joins TRBV5-6 to TRBJ2-5; TRBD2 agrees at 8 bases. Germline V gene lookup returns CDR1 SGHDT and CDR2 YYEEEE. The CDR3 spans 13 residues. The junction had 14 bases not matched to a gene; V was cut back by 6 bases and J by 13 bases. CDR3 sequence (DNA): TGTGCCAGCACCCGACGAATAGCGGGATTTTCGTACTTC. This codes for CASTRRIAGFSYF.

The gene calls are TRBV7-3 and TRBJ2-1; 10 nucleotides align to TRBD2. The V gene's germline CDR1 is SGHTA and CDR2 FQGTGA. The CDR3 is made up of 18 amino acids. Trimming cost V 2 bases and J 5 bases; bases outside gene matches: 12. CDR3 nucleotides: TGTGCCAGCAGCTTAGGCATTGTAGCGGGAGGAGGAGACAATGAGCAGTTCTTC. Protein sequence: CASSLGIVAGGGDNEQFF.

The chain joins TRBV30 to TRBJ1-1; D is perhaps TRBD1 (5 bases). Germline loops: CDR1 GTSNPN, CDR2 SVGIG (reference sequence). The length of the CDR3 is 15 residues. V was cut by 2 bases and J by 0 bases, with 13 bases left in between. CDR3 residues: CAWSLAGSMNTEAFF. The CDR3 region has the DNA TGTGCCTGGAGTTTAGCAGGGTCCATGAACACTGAAGCTTTCTTT.

Written as DNA, the CDR3 is TGCACCAGAGAGTCCGAGAGTGAGCAGTTCTTC. This translates into CTRESESEQFF. The chain links TRBV1 to TRBJ2-1; the D call TRBD2 from the table was never checked on the DNA. TRBV1 is listed as a pseudogene. This CDR3 is 11 amino acids long.

The chain couples TRBV7-9 to TRBJ2-1; no firm D call. The CDR3 loop spans 13 amino acids. Germline V gene lookup returns CDR1 SEHNR and CDR2 FQNEAQ (reference sequence). Trimming took 2 bases from V and 10 from J, leaving 12 bases between them. The CDR3 DNA is TGTGCCAGCAGCTTAAACCTTGGGTGGGAGCAGTTCTTC. Translated: CASSLNLGWEQFF.

This clone was counted many times. The V call is TRBV10-2, the J call TRBJ1-2, with a tentative D call TRBD1 (5 bases). The germline CDR1 and CDR2 sequences are WSHSY and SAAADI. CDR3 length: 13 residues. Trimming took off 3 bases at V and 7 bases at J, with 12 bases between the two ends. In DNA form, the CDR3 reads TGCGCCAGCAGTGAATCTCAGGGCTCTGGCTACACCTTC. It specifies CASSESQGSGYTF.

The chain links TRBV27 to TRBJ1-5; 9 bases are shared with TRBD1. Germline CDR1 MNHEY, CDR2 SMNVEV (reference sequence). The CDR3 is made up of 15 amino acids. The ends lost 4 bases at V and 6 bases at J; junction bases unmatched: 7. CDR3 DNA sequence: TGTGCCAGCAGTTCCCTGACAGGGGGAGGTCAGCCCCAGCATTTT. Its translation: CASSSLTGGGQPQHF.

This clone occurred a few times. The gene calls are TRBV7-3 and TRBJ2-2, with TRBD1 as a possible D gene (6 bases). Trimming pared 5 bases from V and 0 bases from J, leaving 16 bases between. This CDR3 is 17 amino acids long. Germline loops: CDR1 SGHTA, CDR2 FQGTGA. The CDR3 DNA reads TGTGCCAGCAGCCCAGGGGTCGGGGAAACGAACACCGGGGAGCTGTTTTTT. Translation: CASSPGVGETNTGELFF.

The gene calls are TRBV5-1 and TRBJ2-5; 8 nucleotides align to TRBD2. This CDR3 has 16 amino acids. CDR1 SGHRS and CDR2 YFSETQ come from the germline V gene. With 0 bases clipped from V and 5 bases from J, the junction kept 9 bases outside the gene matches. DNA for the CDR3: TGCGCCAGCAGCTTGGACGCGGGAGGCCGGGGGGAGACCCAGTACTTC. Translation gives CASSLDAGGRGETQYF.

This chain links TRBV7-2 with TRBJ2-3, with TRBD1 as a possible D gene (6 bases). CDR1 is SGHTA, CDR2 FQGNSA, per germline. The CDR3 consists of 15 residues. V lost 3 bases, J lost 1 base, and 11 bases lay in between. The CDR3 sequence: CASSFGAGGTDTQYF. Written as DNA, the CDR3 is TGTGCCAGCAGCTTTGGCGCAGGGGGCACAGATACGCAGTATTTT.

This rearrangement joins TRBV10-3 to TRBJ1-1; D remains ambiguous. The germline gives CDR1 ENHRY, CDR2 SYGVKD. V lost 0 bases and J lost 2, with 10 bases in between. This CDR3 has 15 residues. The CDR3 region is CAISESVTGNTEAFF. The CDR3 DNA reads as TGTGCCATCAGTGAGTCGGTCACCGGTAACACTGAAGCTTTCTTT.